This T cell receptor beta chain originates from a study of a mutant IDH1 vaccine in newly diagnosed glioma. Time point in this sample: week 47, end of study. The vaccine gave 300 ug of a 20-mer mutant IDH1 peptide subcutaneously per dose. Patients had eight vaccinations, in weeks 1, 3, 5, 7, 11, 15, 19 and 23. In every donor, the tumor was a new WHO grade 3 or 4 IDH1-mutant, ATRX-lost astrocytoma. Sequenced by immunoSEQ multiplex PCR; TCRdb stores in-frame clones only, minus some. This table has just over 60,000 clones, 75% to 90% appearing once. The germline gives CDR1 SGHDN, CDR2 FVKESK. The CDR3 is 15 residues long. V was shortened by 2 bases and J by 0 bases, with 11 bases between the two germline ends. A note on this clone: Its specificity is unknown.

The V and J genes are TRBV14 and TRBJ2-7, with D possibly matching TRBD2 (5 bases). The source was PBMCs, collected from a glioma patient whose treatment included an IDH1 peptide vaccine. The sequence came from a man aged 25-40 years with glioma. The CDR3 protein is CASSQRGSSSYEQYF. CDR3 nucleotides: TGTGCCAGCAGCCAAAGAGGGTCGAGCTCCTACGAGCAGTACTTC.